This entry lists 32 T cell receptor beta chains sequenced from one sample in a study of blood T cell repertoires in COVID-19. Profiled with immunoSEQ multiplex PCR; TCRdb holds only in-frame clones, not every one. In the table there are about 190,000 clones, roughly 88% of which are singletons. Source material: peripheral blood. The source is a woman aged 40 to 50 who had recovered from COVID-19.

Comment on this clone: Other DNA sequences within the sample encode an identical CDR3. This chain joins TRBV30 and TRBJ1-1; no reliable D call. Germline V gene sequence: CDR1 GTSNPN, CDR2 SVGIG (reference sequence). The V and J ends lost 0 bases and 4 bases respectively, with 9 bases between them. The CDR3 sequence is 13 residues long. CDR3 nucleotide sequence: TGTGCCTGGAGTGTACGGGGTAGCACTGAAGCTTTCTTT. Protein: CAWSVRGSTEAFF.

This sequence joins TRBV6-6 and TRBJ2-1, with 10 bases identical to TRBD2. The CDR3 has 15 amino acids. The trim removed 2 bases at V and 2 bases at J, leaving 0 bases unmatched. Germline CDR1 reads MNHNY; CDR2 reads SVGAGI (reference sequence). In nucleotides, the CDR3 is TGTGCCAGCAGTTACGGGACTAGCGCCTACAATGAGCAGTTCTTC. This encodes CASSYGTSAYNEQFF.

The gene calls are TRBV12-5 and TRBJ1-6; D uncertain. Trimming stripped 2 bases from V and 10 bases from J, with 9 bases between. The CDR3 runs 13 residues. Germline CDR1 reads LGHNT; CDR2 reads FRNRAP. The CDR3 here is CASGLTEFSPLHF. The CDR3 region has the DNA TGTGCTAGTGGTTTGACCGAGTTCTCACCCCTCCACTTT.

In its sample, this clone was seen a few times. J is TRBJ2-1 and V is TRBV2; 9 bases line up with TRBD2. The germline V gene encodes CDR1 SNHLY and CDR2 FYNNEI. Germline trimming cut 6 bases from V and 5 bases from J; bases unmatched to any gene: 8. This CDR3 is built from 15 residues. CDR3: CASRKAGGVNNEQFF. The CDR3 nucleotides are TGTGCCAGCAGAAAAGCGGGAGGCGTAAACAATGAGCAGTTCTTC.

In its sample, this clone was seen a few times. The V and J genes are TRBV6-5 and TRBJ2-7; TRBD1 matches at 8 bases. J gave up 4 bases and V 2 bases, and 4 bases lay outside the gene matches. The CDR3 totals 14 residues. Per the germline V gene, CDR1 is MNHEY and CDR2 is SVGAGI. The CDR3 loop reads CASSYPDRVYEQYF. The CDR3 DNA reads as TGTGCCAGCAGTTACCCGGACAGGGTGTACGAGCAGTACTTC.

The V gene is TRBV2, the J gene TRBJ1-6, with D unresolved. Trimming removed 7 bases at V and 8 bases at J, with 12 bases between. CDR3 length equals 13 residues. From germline, CDR1 is SNHLY and CDR2 FYNNEI. CDR3 residues: CASKEREDSPLHF. DNA of the CDR3: TGTGCCAGCAAGGAAAGGGAGGATTCACCCCTCCACTTT.

The chain recombines TRBV15 with TRBJ1-1; unclear D gene. V was shortened by 0 bases and J by 1 base, with 9 bases between the two germline ends. The germline CDR1 and CDR2 sequences are LNHNV and YYDKDF (reference sequence). This CDR3 has 15 residues. Here the CDR3 DNA reads TGTGCCACCAGCAGAGAGGGCAGCCGGAACACTGAAGCTTTCTTT. It encodes CATSREGSRNTEAFF.

The chain employs TRBV15 and TRBJ2-3, with 10 bases that match TRBD2. The CDR3 is made up of 15 amino acids. V was clipped by 1 base and J by 4 bases; unmatched bases: 2. Germline CDR1 LNHNV, CDR2 YYDKDF (reference sequence). The CDR3 nucleotides are TGTGCCACCAGCAGAGCTAGCGGGAGTTCAGATACGCAGTATTTT. Translation: CATSRASGSSDTQYF.

This chain links TRBV28 with TRBJ1-6; D might be TRBD1 (5 bases). The germline V gene encodes CDR1 MDHEN and CDR2 SYDVKM. Trimming left V 7 bases short and J 5 bases short, with 18 bases between. This CDR3 has 16 residues. CDR3 sequence (DNA): TGTGCCAGCACCCCACGAAAGGGGTCGGATAATTCACCCCTCCACTTT. Translated, it gives CASTPRKGSDNSPLHF.

This clone was seen a handful of times. The chain uses TRBV28 and TRBJ2-7; 11 nucleotides agree with TRBD2. This CDR3 region has 15 residues. V dropped 4 bases and J dropped 2; count of bases not matched to a gene: 4. Germline loops: CDR1 MDHEN, CDR2 SYDVKM. CDR3 nucleotides: TGTGCCAGCAGTTCACTAGCGGGAGATGCCTACGAGCAGTACTTC. This translates into CASSSLAGDAYEQYF.

V and J are TRBV20-1 and TRBJ2-6; 10 bases are a match to TRBD2. Germline V gene data show CDR1 as DFQATT and CDR2 as SNEGSKA (reference sequence). V dropped 3 bases and J dropped 0; count of bases not matched to a gene: 5. The CDR3 extends over 17 amino acids. The CDR3 region is CSASLAGGTSGANVLTF. Written as DNA, the CDR3 is TGCAGTGCTAGTTTAGCGGGAGGTACCTCTGGGGCCAACGTCCTGACTTTC.

The chain couples TRBV5-1 to TRBJ2-3, with 10 bases matching TRBD1. CDR3 length: 17 amino acids. Germline trimming cut 0 bases from V and 2 bases from J; bases unmatched to any gene: 6. CDR1 is SGHRS and CDR2 is YFSETQ in the germline V gene. CDR3 DNA: TGCGCCAGCAGCTTGGAGGGACAGGGGTCCTACACAGATACGCAGTATTTT. Protein: CASSLEGQGSYTDTQYF.

V usage is TRBV6-6 and J usage is TRBJ2-5, with D possibly TRBD1 on 5 matching bases. V lost 2 bases and J 2 bases, leaving 15 bases between the germline ends. The CDR3 runs to 16 residues. Germline loops: CDR1 MNHNY, CDR2 SVGAGI (reference sequence). CDR3 in DNA: TGTGCCAGCAGTTACGGGGCAAACAGCCTACAAGAGACCCAGTACTTC. As protein: CASSYGANSLQETQYF.

This clone turned up a few times. V gene TRBV6-2 or TRBV6-3 combines with J gene TRBJ1-5; D unresolved. The CDR3 is made up of 14 amino acids. Germline-derived CDR1 and CDR2 are MNHEY and SVGEGT. V lost 2 bases and J 4 bases, leaving 9 bases between the germline ends. The CDR3 loop is CASSYRSQNQPQHF. CDR3 DNA sequence: TGTGCCAGCAGTTACAGGAGCCAGAATCAGCCCCAGCATTTT.

The rearrangement uses TRBV5-1 and TRBJ2-5; TRBD2 matches at 12 bases. There are 16 residues in the CDR3. In germline, CDR1 is SGHRS, CDR2 YFSETQ. Trimming took 4 bases from V and 2 from J; bases not matched to a gene: 6. CDR3: CASSIGLAGGQETQYF. CDR3 DNA: TGCGCCAGCAGCATAGGGCTAGCGGGAGGGCAAGAGACCCAGTACTTC.

This clone turned up a few times. The V call is TRBV6-2 or TRBV6-3, the J call TRBJ1-1; D gene ambiguous. This CDR3 region has 13 residues. V shed 4 bases and J shed 4 bases, with 10 bases lying between them. Germline V gene sequence: CDR1 MNHEY, CDR2 SVGEGT. CDR3 protein: CASSLLSGTEAFF. CDR3 nucleotide sequence: TGTGCCAGCAGTTTACTTAGTGGCACTGAAGCTTTCTTT.

The V call is TRBV4-2, the J call TRBJ1-6; D is perhaps TRBD1 (6 bases). The V end lost 0 bases, the J end lost 8 bases, and 14 bases lay between the germline ends. In germline, CDR1 is LGHNA, CDR2 YNFKEQ. CDR3 length equals 16 residues. CDR3 sequence reads: CASSQDLRGLDSPLHF. CDR3 in DNA: TGTGCCAGCAGCCAAGATTTGCGGGGGCTGGATTCACCCCTCCACTTT.

The chain employs TRBV27 and TRBJ1-1; 9 bases are shared with TRBD1. The germline V gene has CDR1 MNHEY and CDR2 SMNVEV (reference sequence). The CDR3 contains 13 residues. Losses at the gene ends were 4 bases for V and 4 bases for J; bases not matched to a gene: 1. CDR3: CASSWTGVTEAFF. The CDR3 bases are TGTGCCAGCAGTTGGACAGGGGTCACTGAAGCTTTCTTT.

The chain combines TRBV4-2 with TRBJ2-7; a weak D match, TRBD2 (6 bases). CDR1 and CDR2 from the germline V gene are LGHNA and YNFKEQ. The length of the CDR3 is 16 residues. Trimming removed 4 bases from V and 2 bases from J, with 18 bases in between. The chain's CDR3 is CASSPASDGSPYEQYF. In DNA form, the CDR3 reads TGTGCCAGCAGCCCAGCTAGCGATGGGAGTCCCTACGAGCAGTACTTC.

This clone has more than one count but fewer than ten. The V and J genes are TRBV30 and TRBJ1-4; tentative D call: TRBD1 (6 bases). The CDR3 runs to 13 residues. Germline V gives CDR1 GTSNPN, CDR2 SVGIG (reference sequence). V shed 8 bases and J shed 5 bases, with 15 bases lying between them. Here the CDR3 reads CAGGGQGNEKLFF. The CDR3 nucleotides read TGTGCCGGGGGCGGGCAGGGAAATGAAAAACTGTTTTTT.

This chain uses TRBV9 with TRBJ2-7, with D perhaps matching TRBD2 (6 bases). CDR3 length equals 16 residues. The germline gives CDR1 SGDLS, CDR2 YYNGEE. Trimming took off 2 bases at V and 4 bases at J, with 19 bases between the two ends. The CDR3 DNA sequence: TGTGCCAGCAGCGTTCATAGCGTGACGGAGGGTTACGAGCAGTACTTC. It is translated as CASSVHSVTEGYEQYF.

CDR3 in amino acids: CASSYLQGGSPLHF. CDR3 DNA: TGTGCCAGCAGTTACCTACAGGGGGGCTCACCCCTCCACTTT. The genes are TRBV6-5 and TRBJ1-6, with TRBD1 identical over 8 bases. V lost 2 bases, J lost 10 bases, and 4 bases stayed unmatched. CDR3 size: 14 residues. CDR1 is MNHEY, CDR2 SVGAGI, per germline.

This clone occurred once. The DNA of the CDR3 is TGTGCCAGCAGCGTAGCTACAGGGGGCGGCACAGATACGCAGTATTTT. This encodes CASSVATGGGTDTQYF. The chain carries TRBV9 and TRBJ2-3; 9 bases align to TRBD1. V was clipped by 0 bases and J by 1 base; unmatched bases: 3. The CDR3 covers 16 residues. Germline V gene lookup returns CDR1 SGDLS and CDR2 YYNGEE.

The chain is built from TRBV2 and TRBJ2-1, with 8 nucleotides matching TRBD2. In germline, CDR1 is SNHLY, CDR2 FYNNEI. Trimming removed 5 bases from V and 8 bases from J; junction bases left unmatched: 11. The CDR3 contains 15 residues. The CDR3 coding sequence is TGTGCCAGCAGTCTTACGGTCAGCGGGAGATATGAGCAGTTCTTC. It codes for CASSLTVSGRYEQFF.

This clone has a handful of counts. The V and J genes are TRBV19 and TRBJ2-2; TRBD2 agrees at 11 bases. This CDR3 contains 16 residues. CDR1 and CDR2 from the germline V gene are LNHDA and SQIVND (reference sequence). V lost 5 bases and J lost 6; bases outside the gene matches: 8. CDR3 loop: CASSLLAGVLPGELFF. CDR3 sequence (DNA): TGTGCCAGTAGTCTACTAGCGGGAGTACTTCCCGGGGAGCTGTTTTTT.

In this sample, this clone turned up once. CDR3 nucleotide sequence: TGTGCCAGCAGCTTAGGGTGGACTAGCGTGAATGAGCAGTTCTTC. Amino acid sequence: CASSLGWTSVNEQFF. The chain recombines TRBV7-3 with TRBJ2-1; TRBD2 matches at 9 bases. With 2 bases clipped from V and 7 bases from J, the junction kept 6 bases outside the gene matches. The V gene's germline CDR1 is SGHTA and CDR2 FQGTGA. The CDR3 consists of 15 residues.

This clone was seen only a few times. The same CDR3 can be traced to other DNA sequences in this sample. The chain uses TRBV19 and TRBJ1-5; perhaps TRBD1 as D (6 bases). CDR3 length: 16 residues. V lost 6 bases and J 0 bases, leaving 15 bases between the germline ends. CDR1 and CDR2 (germline): LNHDA, SQIVND (reference sequence). The CDR3 spells CASSRGRFYSNQPQHF. CDR3 coding DNA: TGTGCCAGTAGCAGGGGCAGATTTTATAGCAATCAGCCCCAGCATTTT.

The gene calls are TRBV5-8 and TRBJ1-2, with 11 nucleotides matching TRBD1. The trim removed 5 bases at V and 8 bases at J, leaving 8 bases unmatched. Germline V CDR1 and CDR2: SGHTS, YDEGEE. The CDR3 is 14 amino acids. The CDR3 is CASSTGQGAGGYTF. The CDR3 bases are TGTGCCAGCAGTACCGGACAGGGGGCGGGAGGCTACACCTTC.

The chain links TRBV4-3 to TRBJ1-3; D possibly corresponds to TRBD1 (5 bases). V was clipped by 1 base and J by 4 bases, with 20 bases between them. Germline CDR1 is LGHNA and CDR2 is YSLEER. CDR3 length: 18 residues. The CDR3: CASSQALDIRVSGNTIYF. The CDR3 bases are TGCGCCAGCAGCCAAGCCTTGGACATCAGGGTTAGCGGAAACACCATATATTTT.

This clone has just one count. The chain has TRBV12-5 and TRBJ2-2; 7 bases fit TRBD2. The length of the CDR3 is 18 residues. Losses at the gene ends were 3 bases for V and 1 base for J; bases not matched to a gene: 11. CDR1 and CDR2 from the germline V gene are LGHNT and FRNRAP. Here the CDR3 reads CASGFILFVAGNTGELFF. The DNA of the CDR3 is TGTGCTAGTGGTTTTATTCTCTTTGTAGCGGGGAACACCGGGGAGCTGTTTTTT.

The V and J genes are TRBV30 and TRBJ2-3, with 8 positions matching TRBD2. With 1 base clipped from V and 4 bases from J, the junction kept 1 base outside the gene matches. CDR3 length: 13 residues. CDR1 and CDR2 from the germline V gene are GTSNPN and SVGIG (reference sequence). The CDR3 loop is CAWSAGGADTQYF. The CDR3 DNA sequence: TGTGCCTGGAGTGCCGGGGGGGCAGATACGCAGTATTTT.

The CDR3 reads CATSDIPGQGFNEQFF. The CDR3 DNA reads as TGTGCCACCAGTGATATACCGGGACAGGGGTTCAATGAGCAGTTCTTC. The chain has TRBV24-1 and TRBJ2-1; 10 nucleotides match TRBD1. Looked up from germline, CDR1 is KGHDR and CDR2 is SFDVKD. Trimming took 3 bases from V and 6 from J; bases not matched to a gene: 7. This CDR3 has 16 residues.